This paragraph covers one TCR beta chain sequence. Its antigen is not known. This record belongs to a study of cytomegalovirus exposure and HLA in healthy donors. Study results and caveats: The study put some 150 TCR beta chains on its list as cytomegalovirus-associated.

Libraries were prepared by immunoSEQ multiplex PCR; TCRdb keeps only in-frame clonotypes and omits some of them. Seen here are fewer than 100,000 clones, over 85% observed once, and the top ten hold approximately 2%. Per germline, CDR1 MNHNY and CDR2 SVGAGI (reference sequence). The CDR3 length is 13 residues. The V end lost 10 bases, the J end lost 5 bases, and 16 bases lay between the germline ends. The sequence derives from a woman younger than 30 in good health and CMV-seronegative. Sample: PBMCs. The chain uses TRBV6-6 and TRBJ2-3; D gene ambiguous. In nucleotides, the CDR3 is TGTGCCACCCTCGCGCCAGGCAAAGATACGCAGTATTTT. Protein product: CATLAPGKDTQYF.